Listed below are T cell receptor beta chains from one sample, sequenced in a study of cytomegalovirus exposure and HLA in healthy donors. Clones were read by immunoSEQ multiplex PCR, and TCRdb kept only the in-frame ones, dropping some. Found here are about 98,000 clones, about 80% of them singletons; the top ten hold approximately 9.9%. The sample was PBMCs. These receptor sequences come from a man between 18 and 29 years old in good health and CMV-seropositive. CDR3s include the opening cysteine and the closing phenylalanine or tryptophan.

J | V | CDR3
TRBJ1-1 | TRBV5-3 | CARSLGGKGMMNTEAFF
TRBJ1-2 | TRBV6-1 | CASSERGQSGTYGYTF
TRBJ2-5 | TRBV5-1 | CASSLKQGEETQYF
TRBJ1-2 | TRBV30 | CAWWDRGGYTF
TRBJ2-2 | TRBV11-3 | CASSQAGRTTGELFF
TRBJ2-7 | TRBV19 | CASPNVATSGQGLEQYF
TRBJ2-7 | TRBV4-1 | CASSQGTGLYEQYF
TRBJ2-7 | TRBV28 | CASSPGQGASYEQYF
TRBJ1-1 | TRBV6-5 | CASASQGNTEAFF
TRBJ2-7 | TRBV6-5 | CASSYRRTVSSYEQYF
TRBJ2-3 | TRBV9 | CASNTRGAIISDTQYF
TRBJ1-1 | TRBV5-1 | CASSFGPRRATEAFF
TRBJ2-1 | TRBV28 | CASSLSSGGARNEQFF
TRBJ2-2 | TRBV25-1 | CASSEYSGANTGELFF
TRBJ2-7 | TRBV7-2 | CASSLAVRGGFEQYF
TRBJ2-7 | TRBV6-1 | CASSGGQGDYEQYF
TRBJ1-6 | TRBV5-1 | CASSDPGGNSPLHF
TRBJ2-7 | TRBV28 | CASSLSGGRSYEQYF